The 21 T cell receptor beta chains given below trace back to one sample, sequenced in a study of T cell changes during pregnancy in multiple sclerosis. Profiled with immunoSEQ multiplex PCR; TCRdb holds only in-frame clones, not every one. The sample lists 85,000 to 95,000 clones, 90% to 95% occurring once. Sequencing used peripheral blood, obtained after pregnancy. The receptors were gathered from a female donor in good health, enrolled as a control in a pregnancy study.

The V and J genes are TRBV4-2 and TRBJ1-5, with D unresolved. The CDR3 contains 16 residues. Per germline, CDR1 LGHNA and CDR2 YNFKEQ. The ends were cut back, 4 bases at V and 3 bases at J, with 16 bases in the middle. The CDR3 is CASSPEPISNNQPQHF. CDR3 DNA: TGTGCCAGCAGCCCCGAACCGATCAGTAACAATCAGCCCCAGCATTTT.

This chain connects TRBV7-8 to TRBJ2-1; D call uncertain. The CDR3 runs to 14 residues. Germline V gene data show CDR1 as SGHVS and CDR2 as FQNEAQ. Between the trimmed V and J ends, which lost 3 bases and 6 bases, there was a span of 12 bases. DNA for the CDR3: TGTGCCAGCAGCTTTTATATCCCCCCCAATGAGCAGTTCTTC. It yields the protein CASSFYIPPNEQFF.

The chain employs TRBV7-9 and TRBJ1-2, with D perhaps matching TRBD1 (5 bases). The V end was cut by 0 bases, the J end by 5 bases, with 7 bases between. CDR3 size: 13 residues. Germline V gene lookup returns CDR1 SEHNR and CDR2 FQNEAQ (reference sequence). In DNA, the CDR3 is TGTGCCAGCAGCTTAGCTCAGGGTTATGGCTACACCTTC. It translates to CASSLAQGYGYTF.

This clone has more than one count but fewer than ten. The gene calls are TRBV9 and TRBJ1-6; TRBD1 is a possible D gene (6 bases). From germline, CDR1 is SGDLS and CDR2 YYNGEE. V was shortened by 0 bases and J by 14 bases, with 15 bases between the two germline ends. The CDR3 sequence is 14 residues long. DNA for the CDR3: TGTGCCAGCAGCGTAGGGGGGGGGCAGGGGACCCTCCACTTT. This gives the protein CASSVGGGQGTLHF.

This clone has only one observation. The chain links TRBV28 to TRBJ1-6; D gene unclear. The CDR3 is 14 amino acids. Germline V lookup: CDR1 MDHEN, CDR2 SYDVKM. The V end lost 3 bases, the J end lost 9 bases, and 12 bases lay between the germline ends. CDR3 sequence: CASSLVVVSSPLHF. The CDR3 DNA reads TGTGCCAGCAGTTTGGTGGTGGTGAGTTCACCCCTCCACTTT.

The rearrangement uses TRBV27 and TRBJ2-1; a possible D gene is TRBD1 (7 bases). Per the germline V gene, CDR1 is MNHEY and CDR2 is SMNVEV (reference sequence). The CDR3 runs to 15 residues. Deletions cut 4 bases from V and 3 bases from J, with 13 bases between. DNA of the CDR3: TGTGCCAGCAGTTGGAGGGGGCGGCTCTACAATGAGCAGTTCTTC. Amino acid sequence: CASSWRGRLYNEQFF.

V and J are TRBV27 and TRBJ1-1, with D possibly TRBD1 on 5 matching bases. The V and J ends lost 10 bases and 7 bases respectively, with 22 bases between them. Per the germline V gene, CDR1 is MNHEY and CDR2 is SMNVEV (reference sequence). The CDR3 sequence is 14 residues long. The CDR3 loop is CATRNRGWGDEAFF. The CDR3 nucleotides are TGTGCCACACGGAACCGCGGGTGGGGGGATGAAGCTTTCTTT.

This chain connects TRBV4-1 to TRBJ1-1, with 9 bases lining up with TRBD1. This CDR3 has 19 amino acids. Unmatched junction bases numbered 16, after V lost 2 bases and J lost 3 bases. Germline V gene data show CDR1 as MGHRA and CDR2 as YSYEKL. CDR3 sequence (DNA): TGCGCCAGCAGCCAACTCATCCTTGTACAGGGGGCGTGGGACACTGAAGCTTTCTTT. Protein sequence: CASSQLILVQGAWDTEAFF.

This clone was detected only once. The CDR3 DNA sequence: TGTGCCAGCAGCCTTTACAGGGAGCGGACCTATGGCTACACCTTC. It codes for CASSLYRERTYGYTF. The chain recombines TRBV5-4 with TRBJ1-2; D may be TRBD1 (6 bases). Trimming took 4 bases from V and 4 from J, leaving 17 bases between them. Germline CDR1 reads SGHNT; CDR2 reads YYREEE (reference sequence). The CDR3 length is 15 residues.

In this sample, this clone turned up a few times. The chain carries TRBV29-1 and TRBJ1-1; tentative D call: TRBD1 (5 bases). CDR1 is SQVTM, CDR2 ANQGSEA, per germline. This CDR3 has 12 amino acids. Trimming took 3 bases from V and 5 from J, leaving 10 bases between them. The CDR3 DNA reads TGCAGCGTTGAGTTGGGGCAGACTGAAGCTTTCTTT. It translates to CSVELGQTEAFF. The entire variable domain, with the rest obtained from reference TRBV29-1 and TRBJ1-1, is as follows: SAVISQKPSRDICQRGTSLTIQCQVDSQVTMMFWYRQQPGQSLTLIATANQGSEATYESGFVIDKFPISRPNLTFSTLTVSNMSPEDSSIYLCSVELGQTEAFFGQGTRLTVV.

This chain uses TRBV6-1 with TRBJ2-7, with D possibly TRBD1 on 5 matching bases. This CDR3 has 13 amino acids. V was trimmed by 7 bases and J by 1 base, leaving 11 bases between them. Germline values: CDR1 MNHNS, CDR2 SASEGT. Here the CDR3 DNA reads TGTGCCAGCACTACAGGTGCATCCTACGAGCAGTACTTC. It translates to CASTTGASYEQYF.

V gene TRBV27 combines with J gene TRBJ1-1, with a possible D match to TRBD1 (5 bases). The CDR3 sequence is 13 residues long. V was shortened by 4 bases and J by 8 bases, with 14 bases between the two germline ends. Germline V gene sequence: CDR1 MNHEY, CDR2 SMNVEV (reference sequence). The CDR3 DNA reads as TGTGCCAGCAGTTATCGGGGGAATGGCGAAGCTTTCTTT. Protein sequence: CASSYRGNGEAFF.

The chain has TRBV6-1 and TRBJ2-5; 7 bases match TRBD1. CDR3 size: 16 residues. CDR1 MNHNS and CDR2 SASEGT come from the germline V gene. V lost 4 bases, J lost 4 bases, and 12 bases stayed unmatched. The CDR3 region is CASSGGQVGLRETQYF. The CDR3 DNA reads TGTGCCAGCAGTGGCGGACAGGTCGGTTTGCGAGAGACCCAGTACTTC.

The chain has TRBV2 and TRBJ1-5; D remains unclear. The CDR3 has 14 amino acids. Per the germline V gene, CDR1 is SNHLY and CDR2 is FYNNEI. Trimming cost V 1 base and J 2 bases, with 6 bases left between them. The CDR3, as DNA: TGTGCCAGCAGTGAAGGGCAGGGCAATCAGCCCCAGCATTTT. Translating gives CASSEGQGNQPQHF.

This clone was observed a few times. The J gene is TRBJ1-6, the V gene TRBV18; D is unresolved. Germline assignment: CDR1 KGHSH and CDR2 LQKENI. The CDR3 totals 18 residues. Trimming stripped 2 bases from V and 2 bases from J, with 16 bases between. DNA for the CDR3: TGTGCCAGCTCACCAATCACGATACGGGGAACCTATAATTCACCCCTCCACTTT. Translation gives CASSPITIRGTYNSPLHF.

V usage is TRBV9 and J usage is TRBJ1-3, with a tentative D call TRBD1 (6 bases). The germline V gene encodes CDR1 SGDLS and CDR2 YYNGEE. CDR3 length: 15 residues. Trimming stripped 3 bases from V and 4 bases from J, with 14 bases between. This CDR3 is CASSGSTGPGNTIYF. DNA for the CDR3: TGTGCCAGCAGCGGATCCACAGGGCCAGGAAACACCATATATTTT.

Only a few counts were recorded for this clone. This chain links TRBV30 with TRBJ1-5, with 7 bases that match TRBD1. There are 12 residues in the CDR3. Looked up from germline, CDR1 is GTSNPN and CDR2 is SVGIG (reference sequence). The V and J ends lost 2 bases and 5 bases, in that order; junction bases with no gene match: 0. This CDR3 reads CAWSQGDQPQHF. CDR3 sequence (DNA): TGTGCCTGGAGTCAGGGGGATCAGCCCCAGCATTTT.

Only a few counts were recorded for this clone. V and J are TRBV19 and TRBJ2-2; weak D call: TRBD2 (7 bases). Trimming removed 4 bases at V and 6 bases at J, with 12 bases between. CDR1 and CDR2 (germline): LNHDA, SQIVND (reference sequence). This CDR3 has 14 residues. CDR3 in amino acids: CASSTRGGAGELFF. The CDR3 nucleotides are TGTGCCAGTAGTACCCGAGGGGGGGCCGGGGAGCTGTTTTTT.

This rearrangement joins TRBV27 to TRBJ2-7; unclear D gene. The V and J ends lost 5 bases and 2 bases respectively, with 10 bases between them. CDR1 and CDR2 from the germline V gene are MNHEY and SMNVEV (reference sequence). The CDR3 has 13 residues. The CDR3 DNA reads TGTGCCAGCAGTCCACTTCTGCCCTACGAGCAGTACTTC. It is translated as CASSPLLPYEQYF.

This chain links TRBV12-5 with TRBJ1-1; perhaps TRBD1 as D (6 bases). The CDR3 runs 14 residues. V was clipped by 6 bases and J by 1 base, with 12 bases between them. Germline loops: CDR1 LGHNT, CDR2 FRNRAP. CDR3 DNA: TGTGCTAGTGGCCCAGGGGTCGCGAACACTGAAGCTTTCTTT. Its translation: CASGPGVANTEAFF.

V and J are TRBV4-3 and TRBJ2-3, with D possibly being TRBD2 (5 bases). V was shortened by 4 bases and J by 5 bases, with 19 bases between the two germline ends. The CDR3 consists of 16 residues. Germline lookup yields CDR1 LGHNA and CDR2 YSLEER. The chain's CDR3 is CASSPRDGVAGDTQYF. DNA for the CDR3: TGCGCCAGCAGCCCCCGTGACGGGGTCGCAGGAGATACGCAGTATTTT.